Included here is one T cell receptor beta chain sequence, with context. In the authors' workflow: Amplification of reference gene primers provided the estimated nucleated cell counts. Assay: immunoSEQ multiplex PCR; the TCRdb copy retains only in-frame clones and omits some. The V and J calls and clone size were taken over from that table, and D and trimming were inferred from the DNA. The sample consists of roughly 60,000 clones, about four fifths of them appearing once. The CDR3 sequence is 14 residues long. The germline CDR1 and CDR2 sequences are MDHEN and SYDVKM. V lost 6 bases and J lost 0, with 12 bases in between. This sample stems from a study of blood T cell repertoires in COVID-19. Study overall: Samples of COVID-19 (acute and convalescent) were obtained from the United States, Italy and Spain. Sources were T cells, B-cell-depleted T cells, or PBMCs; the material itself was cDNA or gDNA.

This sequence joins TRBV28 and TRBJ2-7, with D tentatively TRBD1 (5 bases). This receptor was obtained from a human donor in a cohort sampled during active COVID-19. The sample taken for sequencing was peripheral blood. The CDR3 loop reads CASSEDRSSYEQYF. CDR3 bases: TGTGCCAGCAGCGAAGACAGAAGCTCCTACGAGCAGTACTTC.